Below are 20 T cell receptor beta chains sequenced from a single sample in a study of T cells in women clearing cervical HPV infection. Data came from immunoSEQ multiplex PCR; TCRdb stores just in-frame clones and leaves some out. The listing contains around 13,000 clones. Source material: blood buffy coat. These receptors all come from a woman aged 18 to 75 with a cervical HPV16 infection that either progressed to CIN3+ or cleared (not recorded which).

In regard to this clone: The read halts 3 residues ahead of the CDR3 end, with the missing end drawn from the germline J gene. The V and J genes are TRBV13 and TRBJ2-7; 10 positions agree with TRBD1. The V gene end was trimmed by 3 bases and the J gene end by 5 bases; junction bases not matched to a gene: 7. The germline gives CDR1 PRHDT, CDR2 FYEKMQ (reference sequence). The CDR3 totals 15 residues. CDR3 bases read: TGTGCCAGCAGCTTGAGTGGACAGGGGGGCGACGAG. Its translation: CASSLSGQGGDE. The whole CDR3 reads CASSLSGQGGDEQYF.

Regarding this clone: From the germline J gene comes the end of the CDR3, since the read stops 3 residues before it. The chain combines TRBV18 with TRBJ2-4, with 8 positions matching TRBD1. Germline V lookup: CDR1 KGHSH, CDR2 LQKENI. The length of the CDR3 is 12 residues. The covered CDR3 bases are TGTGCCAGCCGGGGACAGGTGGATGGT. It specifies CASRGQVDG. The CDR3 reads in full as CASRGQVDGQYF.

According to its frequency, this clone is medium-sized (0.01 to 0.1%). The read comes to an end 3 residues before the CDR3 does, leaving the germline J gene to fill in the end. This sequence joins TRBV20-1 and TRBJ1-5; TRBD1 matches 12 bases. CDR3 length: 17 residues. CDR1 and CDR2 from the germline V gene are DFQATT and SNEGSKA (reference sequence). The V gene end was trimmed by 1 base and the J gene end by 6 bases; junction bases not matched to a gene: 10. The covered CDR3 bases are TGCAGTGCTAGAGCTTCCCCCGGGACAGGGGGCGGTCAGCCC. Translation gives CSARASPGTGGGQP. The whole CDR3 sequence reads CSARASPGTGGGQPQHF.

Comment on this clone: The sequenced fragment ends 3 residues before the CDR3 boundary, so the rest is inferred from the germline J gene. The chain combines TRBV19 with TRBJ1-5; 8 bases match TRBD1. This CDR3 comprises 14 residues. The V gene end was trimmed by 6 bases and the J gene end by 5 bases; junction bases not matched to a gene: 6. Germline V CDR1 and CDR2: LNHDA, SQIVND (reference sequence). The sequenced part of the CDR3 DNA is TGTGCCAGTAGCACAGGGGGAAGGGATCAGCCC. Translation: CASSTGGRDQP. The whole CDR3 sequence reads CASSTGGRDQPQHF. The complete variable domain, with remaining parts taken from reference TRBV19 and TRBJ1-5, reads DGGITQSPKYLFRKEGQNVTLSCEQNLNHDAMYWYRQDPGQGLRLIYYSQIVNDFQKGDIAEGYSVSREKKESFPLTVTSAQKNPTAFYLCASSTGGRDQPQHFGDGTRLSIL.

As for this clone: Its ends do not fully match the called genes, so a read error is possible. The sequence runs out 3 residues before the end of the CDR3; the remainder is reconstructed from the germline J gene. The chain is built from TRBV7-7 and TRBJ2-1; no definite D call. Germline V gene lookup returns CDR1 SSHAT and CDR2 FNYEAQ (reference sequence). The CDR3 is 15 amino acids. The CDR3 here is CASSSGSRTHNEQFF. CDR3 bases read: TGTGCTAGCAGCTCCGGGTCCCGAACCCACAATGAG.

Notes on this clone: A junction boundary mismatches the germline segment, possibly from a read error. Sequencing ends 3 residues short of the CDR3 end; the germline J gene provides the rest. This chain links TRBV12-3 or TRBV12-4 with TRBJ2-3; 7 bases agree with TRBD2. The CDR3 is 15 amino acids. The sequenced CDR3 bases are TGTGTCAGCAGTTTTCGGGACTATAGCACAGATACG. Its translation: CVSSFRDYSTDT. The full CDR3 reads CVSSFRDYSTDTQYF.

In regard to this clone: The read finishes 3 residues shy of the CDR3 end, and the germline J gene is used to complete it. The V gene is TRBV30, the J gene TRBJ2-3; 14 bases match TRBD2. This CDR3 region has 14 residues. The germline V gene has CDR1 GTSNPN and CDR2 SVGIG (reference sequence). Incomplete CDR3 DNA: TGTGCCTGGGGGACTAGCGGGGGAGGCGAGACG. This translates into CAWGTSGGGET. The complete CDR3 reads CAWGTSGGGETQYF.

On this clone itself: The read falls 3 residues short of the CDR3 end, and the missing part is taken from the germline J gene. The chain links TRBV20-1 to TRBJ1-5, with D uncertain. CDR3 length: 13 residues. The germline gives CDR1 DFQATT, CDR2 SNEGSKA (reference sequence). The V end was cut by 5 bases, the J end by 7 bases, with 15 bases between. CDR3 sequence reads: CSALVGVGQPQHF. The part of the CDR3 DNA that was read is TGCAGTGCTCTAGTCGGGGTTGGACAGCCC.

Worth noting for this clone: The observed sequence ends 3 residues before the CDR3 terminus, with the missing tail filled in from the germline J gene. This rearrangement joins TRBV7-9 to TRBJ2-7, with 9 bases matching TRBD1. Germline-derived CDR1 and CDR2 are SEHNR and FQNEAQ (reference sequence). With V trimmed by 1 base and J by 4 bases, 5 bases remained unmatched. This CDR3 is 15 amino acids long. This CDR3 reads CASSLGTGVIYEQYF. Incomplete CDR3 DNA: TGTGCCAGCAGCTTAGGGACAGGGGTTATTTACGAG. The full variable domain, rest sourced from reference TRBV7-9 and TRBJ2-7, is DTGVSQNPRHKITKRGQNVTFRCDPISEHNRLYWYRQTLGQGPEFLTYFQNEAQLEKSRLLSDRFSAERPKGSFSTLEIQRTEQGDSAMYLCASSLGTGVIYEQYFGPGTRLTVT.

The sequenced part of the CDR3 DNA is TGTGCCAGCAGTGCTACCTATGGC. Amino acid sequence: CASSATYG. The full CDR3 sequence reads CASSATYGYTF. V and J are TRBV2 and TRBJ1-2; D is uncertain. The read ends 3 residues early relative to the CDR3; the germline J gene fills the gap. V was shortened by 4 bases and J by 4 bases, with 4 bases between the two germline ends. The CDR3 has 11 amino acids. CDR1 SNHLY and CDR2 FYNNEI come from the germline V gene.

The sequenced part of the CDR3 DNA is TGTGCCAGCTTAGGGACAGGACATGAAAAA. Protein product: CASLGTGHEK. The CDR3 in its entirety is CASLGTGHEKLFF. The genes are TRBV28 and TRBJ1-4; TRBD1 aligns across 8 bases. The read comes to an end 3 residues before the CDR3 does, leaving the germline J gene to fill in the end. The V and J ends lost 8 bases and 6 bases, in that order; junction bases with no gene match: 5. The V gene's germline CDR1 is MDHEN and CDR2 SYDVKM. The CDR3 is made up of 13 amino acids.

Of note for this clone: The read is 3 residues too short to cover the CDR3 end, so that end is filled in from the germline J gene. V gene TRBV20-1 combines with J gene TRBJ1-2, with TRBD1 matching 11 bases. The CDR3 totals 15 residues. CDR1 is DFQATT, CDR2 SNEGSKA, per germline (reference sequence). The covered CDR3 bases are TGCAGTGCGCCCATACCTGGGACAGGGGGATACGAC. Translated, it gives CSAPIPGTGGYD. From start to end, the CDR3 is CSAPIPGTGGYDYTF.

As for this clone: Read data end 3 residues before the CDR3 end; the end is taken from the germline J gene. V is TRBV5-1 and J is TRBJ1-2; no reliable D call. This CDR3 spans 13 amino acids. Germline CDR1 reads SGHRS; CDR2 reads YFSETQ. The sequenced part of the CDR3 DNA is TGCGCCAGCAGCCCGCACCCGACAAGGGCC. It is translated as CASSPHPTRA. The full CDR3 protein is CASSPHPTRAYTF.

Partial CDR3 DNA: TGTGCCAGTAGTATCCGGAAGGCGGAGACG. Its protein is CASSIRKAET. The full CDR3 is CASSIRKAETQYF. The chain uses TRBV19 and TRBJ2-3; D remains ambiguous. The DNA ends 3 residues before the CDR3 does, and the rest of the CDR3 is filled in from the germline J gene. CDR1 is LNHDA and CDR2 is SQIVND in the germline V gene (reference sequence). CDR3 length: 13 residues.

With respect to this clone: The read falls 3 residues short of the CDR3 end, and the missing part is taken from the germline J gene. This chain uses TRBV5-1 with TRBJ2-1, with 8 positions matching TRBD1. The V gene's germline CDR1 is SGHRS and CDR2 YFSETQ. The CDR3 covers 16 residues. Losses at the gene ends were 4 bases for V and 4 bases for J; bases not matched to a gene: 10. The chain's CDR3 is CASSVNTGQAYNEQFF. The part of the CDR3 DNA that was read is TGCGCCAGCAGCGTTAATACGGGACAGGCTTACAATGAG.

Details on this clone: The DNA ends 3 residues before the CDR3 does, and the rest of the CDR3 is filled in from the germline J gene. The rearrangement links TRBV10-1 to TRBJ2-7, with TRBD2 matching over 7 bases. J was trimmed by 3 bases and V by 3 bases; bases with no gene match: 2. Germline values: CDR1 WNHNN, CDR2 SYGVQD (reference sequence). This CDR3 comprises 13 residues. CDR3 sequence: CASSDGGGYEQYF. The DNA read from the CDR3 is TGCGCCAGCAGTGACGGCGGGGGCTACGAG.

The DNA read from the CDR3 is TGTGCCTGGAGCCCTTATAGCAATCAGCCC. Translating it yields CAWSPYSNQP. The entire CDR3 is CAWSPYSNQPQHF. The chain has TRBV30 and TRBJ1-5; D not resolved. Sequencing ends 3 residues short of the CDR3 end; the germline J gene provides the rest. This CDR3 has 13 residues. Deletions cut 3 bases from V and 0 bases from J, with 6 bases between. Per the germline V gene, CDR1 is GTSNPN and CDR2 is SVGIG (reference sequence).

As to this clone: Read coverage stops 3 residues before the CDR3 terminus; the germline J gene supplies the remainder. V and J are TRBV18 and TRBJ1-2, with a weak D call TRBD1 (5 bases). Per the germline V gene, CDR1 is KGHSH and CDR2 is LQKENI. The CDR3 loop spans 14 amino acids. The CDR3 loop is CASSPGLAVYDYTF. The DNA read from the CDR3 is TGTGCCAGCTCACCGGGACTAGCGGTCTACGAC.

The CDR3 sequence is CASSLLWGQGEANEQFF. Partial CDR3 DNA: TGTGCCAGCTCACTTCTATGGGGACAGGGGGAGGCAAATGAG. V is TRBV18 and J is TRBJ2-1; TRBD1 aligns across 11 bases. The CDR3 extends 3 residues past the end of the read, so its final part is completed from the germline J gene. The J segment lost 7 bases and the V segment lost 4 bases, leaving 12 bases of the junction unmatched. The germline V gene has CDR1 KGHSH and CDR2 LQKENI. CDR3 length: 17 residues.

About this clone: Read data end 3 residues before the CDR3 end; the end is taken from the germline J gene. The rearrangement links TRBV14 to TRBJ2-5; the D gene is possibly TRBD2 (6 bases). Trimming shortened V by 4 bases and J by 2 bases, and 17 bases separated the two germline ends. Per the germline V gene, CDR1 is SGHDN and CDR2 is FVKESK. The CDR3 extends over 16 amino acids. The CDR3: CASSRGLAVGQETQYF. The covered CDR3 bases are TGTGCCAGCAGCCGGGGTTTAGCGGTGGGACAAGAGACC.